The 30 T cell receptor beta chains below come from one sample, sequenced in a study of T cell responses to AZD1222 COVID-19 vaccine. Assay used: immunoSEQ multiplex PCR; TCRdb lists only in-frame clones, some missing. The table has over 20,000 clones, around 87% seen once. Sample: peripheral blood, taken 28 days after the second AZD1222 dose. The receptor set was obtained from an adult who received the AZD1222 COVID-19 vaccine.

The V call is TRBV12-1, the J call TRBJ2-7; TRBD1 reflects the table's D call only, with no check against the DNA. TRBV12-1 is deemed a pseudogene. The CDR3 extends over 21 amino acids. CDR3: CASTLISDVVPWADPTYEQYF. The CDR3, as DNA: TGTGCCAGCACCTTAATTTCCGACGTCGTTCCATGGGCAGATCCAACCTACGAGCAGTACTTC.

This chain links TRBV5-1 with TRBJ1-3; 8 bases align to TRBD1. V shed 0 bases and J 2 bases; nucleotides not matched to a gene: 4. This CDR3 has 16 amino acids. Germline V CDR1 and CDR2: SGHRS, YFSETQ. The CDR3 region is CASSLGQGAPGNTIYF. The CDR3 nucleotides read TGCGCCAGCAGCTTGGGGCAGGGGGCCCCTGGAAACACCATATATTTT.

J is TRBJ2-1 and V is TRBV4-3; 11 nucleotides align to TRBD2. Trimming cost V 0 bases and J 0 bases; bases outside gene matches: 10. In germline, CDR1 is LGHNA, CDR2 YSLEER. CDR3 size: 20 residues. For the CDR3, the DNA is TGCGCCAGCAGCCAAGAACCGGGACTAGCGGCCCAGAGCTCCTACAATGAGCAGTTCTTC. This codes for CASSQEPGLAAQSSYNEQFF.

The rearrangement links TRBV12-5 to TRBJ1-5; no clear D. The CDR3 is made up of 13 amino acids. V was cut by 1 base and J by 7 bases, with 8 bases left in between. Looked up from germline, CDR1 is LGHNT and CDR2 is FRNRAP. The CDR3 is CASGLEPGQPQHF. The DNA for the CDR3 is TGTGCTAGTGGTTTGGAACCGGGCCAGCCCCAGCATTTT.

This clone was seen a few times. This chain joins TRBV24-1 and TRBJ1-5; D unclear. Between the trimmed V and J ends, which lost 2 bases and 3 bases, there was a span of 4 bases. Germline V gene data show CDR1 as KGHDR and CDR2 as SFDVKD. The CDR3 extends over 13 amino acids. In DNA, the CDR3 is TGTGCCACCAGTGATTGGCCCAATCAGCCCCAGCATTTT. Its translation: CATSDWPNQPQHF.

The genes are TRBV29-1 and TRBJ2-3; D is unclear. CDR1 and CDR2 from the germline V gene are SQVTM and ANQGSEA. This CDR3 comprises 12 residues. The V gene lost 3 bases and the J gene lost 5 bases, with 9 bases spanning the gap. Here the CDR3 reads CSVDPLGDTQYF. The DNA for the CDR3 is TGCAGCGTTGACCCCCTAGGAGATACGCAGTATTTT.

The chain uses TRBV18 and TRBJ2-1; maybe TRBD2 (5 bases). The germline CDR1 and CDR2 sequences are KGHSH and LQKENI. V gave up 4 bases and J gave up 7 bases, with 14 bases separating them. This CDR3 has 14 residues. Here the CDR3 reads CASSLYGITNEQFF. The CDR3 region has the DNA TGTGCCAGCTCACTATACGGGATAACAAATGAGCAGTTCTTC.

The chain is built from TRBV2 and TRBJ1-2; possibly TRBD1 for D (5 bases). Per the germline V gene, CDR1 is SNHLY and CDR2 is FYNNEI. This CDR3 region has 15 residues. V was clipped by 4 bases and J by 0 bases, with 12 bases between them. This CDR3 reads CASSGTLGANYGYTF. DNA for the CDR3: TGTGCCAGCAGTGGGACTCTAGGGGCTAACTATGGCTACACCTTC.

V and J are TRBV2 and TRBJ1-1, with unresolved D. V lost 4 bases, J lost 4 bases, and 13 bases lay in between. Germline assignment: CDR1 SNHLY and CDR2 FYNNEI. The CDR3 is 14 residues long. Written as DNA, the CDR3 is TGTGCCAGCAGTGGGAGGGCGGGGATCACTGAAGCTTTCTTT. It codes for CASSGRAGITEAFF.

The count of this clone is one. The V gene is TRBV20-1, the J gene TRBJ1-1; D is unclear. The V and J ends lost 3 bases and 1 base respectively, with 9 bases between them. The V gene's germline CDR1 is DFQATT and CDR2 SNEGSKA (reference sequence). The CDR3 is 13 amino acids. This CDR3 is CSASRAQNTEAFF. The CDR3 coding sequence is TGCAGTGCTAGTCGTGCACAGAACACTGAAGCTTTCTTT.

The rearrangement joins TRBV12-3 or TRBV12-4 to TRBJ1-1, with D uncertain. This CDR3 has 13 amino acids. The V and J ends lost 4 bases and 1 base respectively, with 7 bases between them. DNA for the CDR3: TGTGCCAGCAGTTCCCGAGGGAACACTGAAGCTTTCTTT. It encodes CASSSRGNTEAFF.

The chain employs TRBV19 and TRBJ1-2, with TRBD1 as a possible D gene (6 bases). CDR1 is LNHDA, CDR2 SQIVND, per germline (reference sequence). The CDR3 runs 16 residues. Trimming removed 9 bases at V and 3 bases at J, with 23 bases between. CDR3 amino acids: CASNYAGGLGDYGYTF. As DNA, the CDR3 is TGTGCCAGCAACTATGCCGGGGGGCTTGGCGACTATGGCTACACCTTC.

The chain recombines TRBV28 with TRBJ2-1; 12 positions match TRBD2. Trimming removed 5 bases from V and 5 bases from J; junction bases left unmatched: 7. Germline assignment: CDR1 MDHEN and CDR2 SYDVKM. The CDR3 contains 16 residues. CDR3 amino acids: CASSVLTSGRNNEQFF. CDR3 bases: TGTGCCAGCAGTGTCCTGACTAGCGGGAGAAACAATGAGCAGTTCTTC.

As for this clone: The junction shows a germline mismatch at one end, possibly a read error. This chain joins TRBV11-2 and TRBJ2-1, with 8 bases matching TRBD2. The CDR3 loop spans 11 amino acids. From germline, CDR1 is SGHAT and CDR2 FQNNGV. The DNA for the CDR3 is TGTGCCAGCAGCTTACGGGAGGGGGTAATCTTC. Amino acids: CASSLREGVIF.

This chain joins TRBV16 and TRBJ2-4; a possible D gene is TRBD1 (6 bases). Germline V gene sequence: CDR1 KGHSY, CDR2 FQNENV. The CDR3 is 14 amino acids. Between the trimmed V and J ends, which lost 5 bases and 1 base, there was a span of 9 bases. DNA of the CDR3: TGTGCCAGCAGCGTCCAGGGGGCCAAAAACATTCAGTACTTC. Residues: CASSVQGAKNIQYF.

This chain links TRBV7-2 with TRBJ1-1; maybe TRBD1 (5 bases). Germline CDR1 SGHTA, CDR2 FQGNSA. V lost 5 bases, J lost 5 bases, and 15 bases lay in between. The CDR3 consists of 14 residues. CDR3 sequence (DNA): TGTGCCAGCAGCCCCCAGGGTAGGCGGACTGAAGCTTTCTTT. This encodes CASSPQGRRTEAFF.

The chain joins TRBV29-1 to TRBJ2-1; 9 nucleotides agree with TRBD2. Germline CDR1 reads SQVTM; CDR2 reads ANQGSEA. The junction had 16 bases not matched to a gene; V was cut back by 4 bases and J by 0 bases. The CDR3 runs to 19 residues. The CDR3 sequence is CSVVFSGRFFGGSYNEQFF. The CDR3 nucleotides read TGCAGCGTTGTGTTTAGCGGGAGATTTTTTGGGGGCTCCTACAATGAGCAGTTCTTC.

The chain couples TRBV6-5 to TRBJ2-4, with D tentatively TRBD2 (6 bases). Trimming took off 5 bases at V and 6 bases at J, with 14 bases between the two ends. This CDR3 comprises 14 residues. CDR1 and CDR2 from the germline V gene are MNHEY and SVGAGI. The CDR3 DNA reads TGTGCCAGCAGTACCCAGCGGGCTTTAAACATTCAGTACTTC. It yields the protein CASSTQRALNIQYF.

This clone is a singleton in its sample. The chain carries TRBV11-2 and TRBJ1-4; maybe TRBD1 (6 bases). V lost 5 bases, J lost 5 bases, and 18 bases lay in between. The germline V gene encodes CDR1 SGHAT and CDR2 FQNNGV. The CDR3 sequence is 16 residues long. The CDR3 nucleotides read TGTGCCAGCAGCAAAGACCCGGACAGACGCAATGAAAAACTGTTTTTT. This encodes CASSKDPDRRNEKLFF.

This clone was seen only a few times. The chain couples TRBV2 to TRBJ2-1; perhaps D is TRBD1 or TRBD2 (7 bases each). Germline-derived CDR1 and CDR2 are SNHLY and FYNNEI. V was shortened by 6 bases and J by 9 bases, with 21 bases between the two germline ends. CDR3 length: 15 amino acids. The CDR3 sequence is CASSQDQTGEGEQFF. Here the CDR3 DNA reads TGTGCCAGCAGCCAAGACCAAACAGGGGAGGGTGAGCAGTTCTTC.

In the case of this clone: The sample carries other DNA sequences with the same CDR3. The chain recombines TRBV5-4 with TRBJ2-7; the match to TRBD2 covers 9 bases. Germline CDR1 SGHNT, CDR2 YYREEE (reference sequence). The length of the CDR3 is 14 residues. Trimming at V came to 8 bases and at J to 3 bases, leaving 9 bases not matched to a gene. CDR3 amino acids: CASSPGLADYEQYF. CDR3 nucleotide sequence: TGTGCCAGTAGCCCGGGACTAGCAGACTACGAGCAGTACTTC. The whole variable domain, remainder taken from reference TRBV5-4 and TRBJ2-7, is ETGVTQSPTHLIKTRGQQVTLRCSSQSGHNTVSWYQQALGQGPQFIFQYYREEENGRGNFPPRFSGLQFPNYSSELNVNALELDDSALYLCASSPGLADYEQYFGPGTRLTVT.

The V call is TRBV6-2 or TRBV6-3, the J call TRBJ2-1; D is uncertain. The V and J ends lost 0 bases and 10 bases respectively, with 7 bases between them. This CDR3 is 12 amino acids long. Germline CDR1 is MNHEY and CDR2 is SVGEGT. CDR3 coding DNA: TGTGCCAGCAGTTACTCCGGTCGAGAGCAGTTCTTC. Protein: CASSYSGREQFF.

The CDR3 coding sequence is TGTGCCTGGTCGCGCCGACAGGGGATCTACGAGCAGTACTTC. Its translation is CAWSRRQGIYEQYF. J is TRBJ2-7 and V is TRBV30; TRBD1 aligns across 8 bases. CDR3 length: 14 amino acids. The V segment lost 5 bases and the J segment 3 bases; nucleotides outside the gene matches: 9. Germline loops: CDR1 GTSNPN, CDR2 SVGIG (reference sequence). The full variable domain, completed using reference TRBV30 and TRBJ2-7, is SQTIHQWPATLVQPVGSPLSLECTVEGTSNPNLYWYRQAAGRGLQLLFYSVGIGQISSEVPQNLSASRPQDRQFILSSKKLLLSDSGFYLCAWSRRQGIYEQYFGPGTRLTVT.

This chain joins TRBV24-1 and TRBJ2-2; 11 nucleotides agree with TRBD2. CDR1 and CDR2 from the germline V gene are KGHDR and SFDVKD. The J segment lost 5 bases and the V segment lost 3 bases, leaving 13 bases of the junction unmatched. The CDR3 covers 19 residues. CDR3 sequence: CATSDPNGELAGVTGELFF. The CDR3 DNA sequence: TGTGCCACCAGTGATCCCAATGGTGAACTAGCGGGAGTTACCGGGGAGCTGTTTTTT.

This chain connects TRBV5-4 to TRBJ1-1; D is undetermined. The germline gives CDR1 SGHNT, CDR2 YYREEE (reference sequence). The germline V and J ends were trimmed by 5 bases and 3 bases, with 14 bases remaining between them. CDR3 size: 14 residues. For the CDR3, the DNA is TGTGCCAGCAGTCCCAGATCCCGGGACACTGAAGCTTTCTTT. Translating it yields CASSPRSRDTEAFF. The full variable domain, in which reference TRBV5-4 and TRBJ1-1 provide the parts outside the CDR3, is ETGVTQSPTHLIKTRGQQVTLRCSSQSGHNTVSWYQQALGQGPQFIFQYYREEENGRGNFPPRFSGLQFPNYSSELNVNALELDDSALYLCASSPRSRDTEAFFGQGTRLTVV.

This clone was counted once. The CDR3 DNA sequence: TGTGCCACCAGTGGCGTTGGGACAGTTGAAGCTTTCTTT. It yields the protein CATSGVGTVEAFF. The gene calls are TRBV24-1 and TRBJ1-1, with 7 bases fitting TRBD1. Germline V gene sequence: CDR1 KGHDR, CDR2 SFDVKD. The CDR3 has 13 residues. J was trimmed by 7 bases and V by 5 bases; bases with no gene match: 6.

V gene TRBV2 combines with J gene TRBJ1-1; D might be TRBD1 (5 bases). CDR3 length equals 14 residues. Germline CDR1 reads SNHLY; CDR2 reads FYNNEI. Trimming took 8 bases from V and 3 from J, leaving 16 bases between them. In DNA, the CDR3 is TGTGCCAGCTGCCCATATTCGGGGCACACTGAAGCTTTCTTT. Its translation: CASCPYSGHTEAFF.

There are a few counts of this clone. The chain has TRBV5-1 and TRBJ2-1, with 8 bases lining up with TRBD2. With 1 base clipped from V and 6 bases from J, the junction kept 12 bases outside the gene matches. CDR1 and CDR2 (germline): SGHRS, YFSETQ. CDR3 size: 17 residues. DNA for the CDR3: TGCGCCAGCAGCTTGAGTCTAGCGGGCCCCGGCGGCAATGAGCAGTTCTTC. Protein: CASSLSLAGPGGNEQFF.

The sample holds one count of this clone. V and J are TRBV5-8 and TRBJ2-5, with a possible D match to TRBD2 (6 bases). The length of the CDR3 is 16 residues. V lost 0 bases and J 4 bases, leaving 16 bases between the germline ends. Germline loops: CDR1 SGHTS, CDR2 YDEGEE. The CDR3 nucleotides are TGTGCCAGCAGCTTGGCAGGTTGGACGGGAGTAGAGACCCAGTACTTC. It translates to CASSLAGWTGVETQYF.

This clone appeared a single time. The V gene is TRBV11-1, the J gene TRBJ2-2, with D uncertain. This CDR3 is 14 amino acids long. Germline V gene data show CDR1 as SGHAT and CDR2 as FQDESV (reference sequence). Trimming cost V 0 bases and J 4 bases, with 6 bases left between them. CDR3 sequence: CASSLAGFTGELFF. CDR3 DNA: TGTGCCAGCAGCTTAGCGGGATTCACCGGGGAGCTGTTTTTT.